The present T cell receptor (beta chain) was sequenced within a study of Ad26.COV2.S vaccination and SARS-CoV-2 variants. Looking at the study overall: The study gave Ad26.COV2.S intramuscularly, once or twice 56 days apart.

Looked up from germline, CDR1 is MDHEN and CDR2 is SYDVKM. Trimming removed 5 bases from V and 8 bases from J, with 15 bases in between. This CDR3 comprises 13 residues. Study-wide results and caveats: It was vaccine recipients, not placebo recipients, who had the higher spike-specific TCR breadth.

Treatment denoted: over 15 received Ad26.COV2.S at low or high dose, single or two shots; several received placebo; per-sample allocation not given. Sampling was performed 63 days after the first vaccine or placebo injection. The method was immunoSEQ multiplex PCR; TCRdb's version includes in-frame clones alone and lacks a portion of them. The data hold a few hundred thousand clones, with around nine tenths observed a single time. With respect to this clone: The antigen is undetermined.

V and J are TRBV28 and TRBJ1-2, with D perhaps TRBD1 (5 bases). This material consisted of peripheral blood, taken in a trial of Ad26.COV2.S vaccine versus placebo. The sequence was collected from a person aged 18-65 years who received the Ad26.COV2.S COVID-19 vaccine or a placebo. The CDR3 loop reads CASSADTSRGYTF. The CDR3 coding sequence is TGTGCCAGCAGTGCGGACACTTCGCGGGGCTACACCTTC.